A selection of T cell receptor beta chains follows, all from one sample in a study of T cell repertoires in cytomegalovirus infection. TCRdb called the reads again in MiXCR, with one record for every CDR3 protein. In the table there are roughly 640,000 distinct CDR3 sequences, approximately 24% of which are singletons. Sequences were obtained from CD8+ T cells from PBMCs. All receptors come from a human donor in good health (CMV status not recorded). Some clones in this sample may be carry-over from other donors' samples. Both conserved end residues are part of each CDR3. A D gene is named only where the DNA matches it firmly. Size is omitted from some rows. Given values are once, few, many or a class for expanded clones.

V gene	clone size	D gene	J gene	CDR3 DNA	CDR3 protein
TRBV7-3	many	TRBD2	TRBJ2-1	TGTGCCAGCAGCTTAAAGTTAGCGGGGGACCCGGGGGCTGAGCAGTTCTTC	CASSLKLAGDPGAEQFF
TRBV7-9	few	-	TRBJ2-7	TGTGCCAGCAGTACCAGCCCCGGGACAATCCCCTACGAGCAGTACTTC	CASSTSPGTIPYEQYF
TRBV11-2	many	TRBD1	TRBJ1-4	TGTGCCAGCAGCCCAGGGACAGTTGAAAAACTGTTTTTT	CASSPGTVEKLFF
TRBV27	few	TRBD2	TRBJ2-3	TGTGCCAGCAGGTGGACTAGCGGGGGGGCCAGGACAGATACGCAGTATTTT	CASRWTSGGARTDTQYF
TRBV29-1	few	-	TRBJ1-2	TGCAGCGTTGGAAGGGAGGGGAATGGCTACACCTTC	CSVGREGNGYTF
TRBV6-5	-	-	TRBJ2-2	TGTGCCAGCTCCTGGGGGGGGCTGGACACCGGGGAGCTGTTTTTT	CASSWGGLDTGELFF
TRBV29-1	-	TRBD1	TRBJ1-2	TGCAGCTTTAAGACAGGGGCCTATGGCTACACCTTC	CSFKTGAYGYTF
TRBV11-2	-	-	TRBJ1-2	TGTGCCAGCAGCTTAGAGTCAGCTGGCTATGGCTACACCTTC	CASSLESAGYGYTF
TRBV7-9	many	TRBD1	TRBJ2-1	TGTGCCAGCAGCTCCACAGGGGGCCGTTACAATGAGCAGTTCTTC	CASSSTGGRYNEQFF
TRBV10-3	-	TRBD2	TRBJ2-1	TGTGGGGGGGGGAATTACAATGAGCAGTTCTTC	CGGGNYNEQFF
TRBV12-3/TRBV12-4	few	TRBD2	TRBJ2-1	TGTGCCAGCAGTAGGGAGGGACTAGCCTACAATGAGCAGTTCTTC	CASSREGLAYNEQFF
TRBV12-3/TRBV12-4	few	-	TRBJ1-4	TGTGCCAGCAGTTTCGTGAGACAGTATAATGAAAAACTGTTTTTT	CASSFVRQYNEKLFF
TRBV4-1	-	-	TRBJ1-5	TGCGCCAGCAGCCAAGTGGTTTTTTCCGCAGCCCAGCATTTT	CASSQVVFSAAQHF
TRBV11-2	many	-	TRBJ2-2	TGTGCCAGCAGCCTATTCCACGCGAACACCGGGGAGCTGTTTTTT	CASSLFHANTGELFF
TRBV28	many	-	TRBJ1-5	TGTGCCAGCAGTTTATACGCCGGGGAGAGCAATCAGCCCCAGCATTTT	CASSLYAGESNQPQHF
TRBV12-3/TRBV12-4	-	-	TRBJ2-2	TGTGCCAGCAGTCGGTCGGGAACCGGGGAGCTGTTTTTT	CASSRSGTGELFF
TRBV6-2/TRBV6-3	-	-	TRBJ2-5	TGTGCCAGCAGTTACCTTCCCAAGGAAGAGACCCAGTACTTC	CASSYLPKEETQYF
TRBV20-1	-	-	TRBJ2-5	TGCAGTGCTAGAGACGGGGCCGTAGAGACCCAGTACTTC	CSARDGAVETQYF